The 19 T cell receptor beta chains given below trace back to one sample, sequenced in a study of Ad26.COV2.S vaccination and SARS-CoV-2 variants. The data were produced by immunoSEQ multiplex PCR, yet TCRdb's version contains in-frame clones alone and is incomplete. The sample lists hundreds of thousands of clones, about 92% occurring once. Sequences were derived from peripheral blood, sampled after recovery from COVID-19. The receptors were gathered from a human donor who had recovered from COVID-19.

The rearrangement uses TRBV27 and TRBJ1-4, with a possible D match to TRBD1 (6 bases). This CDR3 has 15 amino acids. The germline gives CDR1 MNHEY, CDR2 SMNVEV (reference sequence). CDR3 bases: TGTGCAGCGGGGGGCGCAGATGCAACTAATGAAAAACTGTTTTTT. It encodes CAAGGADATNEKLFF.

This chain uses TRBV15 with TRBJ1-2, with TRBD1 matching 7 bases. The CDR3 loop spans 15 amino acids. Germline V lookup: CDR1 LNHNV, CDR2 YYDKDF (reference sequence). The V segment lost 0 bases and the J segment 4 bases; nucleotides outside the gene matches: 5. CDR3 DNA sequence: TGTGCCACCAGCAGAGATACAGGGGAAACCTATGGCTACACCTTC. Residues: CATSRDTGETYGYTF.

The chain combines TRBV6-6 with TRBJ1-2; no clear D. Trimming removed 4 bases from V and 6 bases from J, with 15 bases in between. Germline assignment: CDR1 MNHNY and CDR2 SVGAGI (reference sequence). The length of the CDR3 is 14 residues. CDR3 coding DNA: TGTGCCAGCAGTTCTCATTTAGGACCGGATGGCTACACCTTC. Protein sequence: CASSSHLGPDGYTF.

This chain joins TRBV19 and TRBJ2-7; D perhaps matches TRBD1 (6 bases). V gave up 2 bases and J gave up 3 bases, with 11 bases separating them. CDR3 length equals 14 residues. Germline loops: CDR1 LNHDA, CDR2 SQIVND (reference sequence). The CDR3 loop is CASSISGTNYEQYF. The CDR3 coding sequence is TGTGCCAGTAGTATAAGTGGGACAAACTACGAGCAGTACTTC.

This chain joins TRBV9 and TRBJ2-3; no reliable D call. V lost 3 bases, J lost 6 bases, and 8 bases lay in between. This CDR3 has 12 amino acids. Per germline, CDR1 SGDLS and CDR2 YYNGEE. The chain's CDR3 is CASSALSDTQYF. CDR3 sequence (DNA): TGTGCCAGCAGCGCTCTGTCCGATACGCAGTATTTT. Looking up the rest from reference TRBV9 and TRBJ2-3 gives the full variable domain: DSGVTQTPKHLITATGQRVTLRCSPRSGDLSVYWYQQSLDQGLQFLIQYYNGEERAKGNILERFSAQQFPDLHSELNLSSLELGDSALYFCASSALSDTQYFGPGTRLTVL.

The chain combines TRBV4-1 with TRBJ1-2; possible D gene TRBD1, 5 bases. Trimming stripped 7 bases from V and 0 bases from J, with 15 bases between. This CDR3 region has 15 residues. CDR1 is MGHRA, CDR2 YSYEKL, per germline. Here the CDR3 DNA reads TGCGCCAGCACCAGCCGGGACGGTGCTAACTATGGCTACACCTTC. This translates into CASTSRDGANYGYTF.

The sample holds one count of this clone. This chain links TRBV3-1 (or the pseudogene TRBV3-2) with TRBJ2-7; 9 bases line up with TRBD1. Trimming removed 9 bases from V and 5 bases from J; junction bases left unmatched: 8. This CDR3 spans 13 amino acids. Germline V gene lookup returns CDR1 LGHDT and CDR2 YNNKEL (reference sequence). The CDR3 DNA reads TGTGCCAGTTCCTCACAGGGGGCCCACGAGCAGTACTTC. Amino acid sequence: CASSSQGAHEQYF.

The chain combines TRBV3-1 (or the pseudogene TRBV3-2) with TRBJ1-2; D is perhaps TRBD1 (5 bases). V dropped 1 base and J dropped 8 bases, with 14 bases sitting between them. The CDR3 length is 14 residues. Looked up from germline, CDR1 is LGHDT and CDR2 is YNNKEL (reference sequence). The CDR3 sequence: CASSQGSRGGGYTF. Written as DNA, the CDR3 is TGTGCCAGCAGCCAAGGGAGTAGGGGCGGGGGCTACACCTTC.

The chain has TRBV13 and TRBJ2-5; the D gene is possibly TRBD1 (5 bases). This CDR3 has 14 amino acids. Germline V gives CDR1 PRHDT, CDR2 FYEKMQ (reference sequence). The V gene lost 4 bases and the J gene lost 4 bases, with 13 bases spanning the gap. CDR3 in amino acids: CASSSRVGRETQYF. CDR3 DNA: TGTGCCAGCAGCTCCAGGGTGGGCCGAGAGACCCAGTACTTC.

V usage is TRBV24-1 and J usage is TRBJ2-1; D perhaps matches TRBD1 (6 bases). The V end was cut by 7 bases, the J end by 5 bases, with 11 bases between. Germline CDR1 and CDR2: KGHDR and SFDVKD. The CDR3 covers 13 residues. The CDR3 is CATSSKGDNEQFF. CDR3 bases: TGTGCCACCAGCAGTAAGGGGGACAATGAGCAGTTCTTC.

CDR3 in amino acids: CASSQDVYGPQHF. The CDR3 DNA reads TGCGCCAGCAGCCAAGACGTGTACGGGCCCCAGCATTTT. The chain employs TRBV4-3 and TRBJ1-5, with D unclear. Trimming took off 0 bases at V and 9 bases at J, with 9 bases between the two ends. Germline V lookup: CDR1 LGHNA, CDR2 YSLEER. The CDR3 is 13 amino acids.

The chain links TRBV5-5 to TRBJ1-2; TRBD1 agrees at 11 bases. Germline CDR1 and CDR2: SGHKS and YYEKEE (reference sequence). Trimming removed 1 base from V and 6 bases from J; junction bases left unmatched: 5. CDR3 length: 15 residues. In DNA, the CDR3 is TGTGCCAGCAGCTTGTCTGGACAGGGGGCCGATGGCTACACCTTC. It specifies CASSLSGQGADGYTF. Supplemented by reference TRBV5-5 and TRBJ1-2, the full variable domain reads DAGVTQSPTHLIKTRGQQVTLRCSPISGHKSVSWYQQVLGQGPQFIFQYYEKEERGRGNFPDRFSARQFPNYSSELNVNALLLGDSALYLCASSLSGQGADGYTFGSGTRLTVV.

This chain uses TRBV4-3 with TRBJ2-1; 13 positions agree with TRBD2. V shed 0 bases, J shed 12 bases, and the junction held 11 bases outside the gene matches. From germline, CDR1 is LGHNA and CDR2 YSLEER. There are 17 residues in the CDR3. CDR3 nucleotides: TGCGCCAGCAGCCAAGAGAGGGCGACTAGCGGGAGGCGCACGCAGTTCTTC. It is translated as CASSQERATSGRRTQFF.

The rearrangement links TRBV19 to TRBJ1-5; TRBD1 agrees at 10 bases. This CDR3 spans 16 amino acids. From germline, CDR1 is LNHDA and CDR2 SQIVND (reference sequence). Trimming at V came to 5 bases and at J to 5 bases, leaving 9 bases not matched to a gene. CDR3 in amino acids: CASSAPGTGDYQPQHF. Written as DNA, the CDR3 is TGTGCCAGTAGTGCCCCCGGGACAGGGGATTATCAGCCCCAGCATTTT. Based on the CDR3 plus reference TRBV19 and TRBJ1-5, the full variable domain is DGGITQSPKYLFRKEGQNVTLSCEQNLNHDAMYWYRQDPGQGLRLIYYSQIVNDFQKGDIAEGYSVSREKKESFPLTVTSAQKNPTAFYLCASSAPGTGDYQPQHFGDGTRLSIL.

The chain recombines TRBV7-2 with TRBJ1-2; unclear D gene. CDR1 SGHTA and CDR2 FQGNSA come from the germline V gene. The CDR3 spans 14 residues. The V end lost 1 base, the J end lost 4 bases, and 10 bases lay between the germline ends. CDR3 sequence reads: CASSLVGVTYGYTF. The CDR3 bases are TGTGCCAGCAGCTTAGTTGGGGTTACCTATGGCTACACCTTC.

The count of this clone is one. The chain uses TRBV14 and TRBJ2-3, with 9 bases lining up with TRBD2. The V segment lost 0 bases and the J segment 1 base; nucleotides outside the gene matches: 8. Germline-derived CDR1 and CDR2 are SGHDN and FVKESK. The CDR3 is 18 residues long. CDR3 in DNA: TGTGCCAGCAGCCAAGATAAAAGGGCTAGCGGGGGCACAGATACGCAGTATTTT. It codes for CASSQDKRASGGTDTQYF.

The V call is TRBV10-3, the J call TRBJ2-3, with 15 bases aligning to TRBD2. The CDR3 has 16 residues. Germline CDR1 and CDR2: ENHRY and SYGVKD. The trim removed 4 bases at V and 6 bases at J, leaving 5 bases unmatched. This chain's CDR3 is CAISAGLAGGPDTQYF. DNA of the CDR3: TGTGCCATCAGTGCGGGACTAGCGGGGGGCCCCGATACGCAGTATTTT.

The J gene is TRBJ1-3, the V gene TRBV7-9; a possible D gene is TRBD1 (6 bases). The CDR3 has 16 amino acids. The germline V and J ends were trimmed by 5 bases and 2 bases, with 16 bases remaining between them. Germline assignment: CDR1 SEHNR and CDR2 FQNEAQ (reference sequence). The CDR3 sequence is CASSGNRVGPGNTIYF. For the CDR3, the DNA is TGTGCCAGCAGCGGAAACAGGGTCGGCCCTGGAAACACCATATATTTT.

This clone was observed a single time. The J gene is TRBJ2-1, the V gene TRBV5-4; D gene unclear. V was trimmed by 0 bases and J by 0 bases, leaving 7 bases between them. The V gene's germline CDR1 is SGHNT and CDR2 YYREEE (reference sequence). CDR3 length equals 15 residues. The CDR3 nucleotides are TGTGCCAGCAGCTTGGGACTTAGCTCCTACAATGAGCAGTTCTTC. It encodes CASSLGLSSYNEQFF. The full variable domain, with the rest looked up from reference TRBV5-4 and TRBJ2-1, is ETGVTQSPTHLIKTRGQQVTLRCSSQSGHNTVSWYQQALGQGPQFIFQYYREEENGRGNFPPRFSGLQFPNYSSELNVNALELDDSALYLCASSLGLSSYNEQFFGPGTRLTVL.